This passage covers 2 T cell receptor beta chains from one sample sequenced in a study of T cell changes during pregnancy in multiple sclerosis. The repertoire was sequenced with immunoSEQ multiplex PCR; TCRdb's copy has only in-frame clones and lacks some. The sample contains around 60,000 clones, more than 80% of which appear only once. This material consisted of CD4+ T cells from peripheral blood mononuclear cells, taken after pregnancy. Receptors originate from a female donor in good health, enrolled as a control in a pregnancy study.

The chain employs TRBV9 and TRBJ1-2; the match to TRBD1 covers 9 bases. From germline, CDR1 is SGDLS and CDR2 YYNGEE. J gave up 4 bases and V 0 bases, and 7 bases lay outside the gene matches. The CDR3 runs 16 residues. DNA of the CDR3: TGTGCCAGCAGCGTAGCGGGACAGGGTACAGGCTATGGCTACACCTTC. As protein: CASSVAGQGTGYGYTF.

The chain carries TRBV7-2 and TRBJ1-2; D uncertain. This CDR3 region has 15 residues. The V gene's germline CDR1 is SGHTA and CDR2 FQGNSA. Trimming took off 2 bases at V and 4 bases at J, with 14 bases between the two ends. This chain's CDR3 is CASSLLGQVFYGYTF. The CDR3 coding sequence is TGTGCCAGCAGCTTATTAGGCCAGGTGTTCTATGGCTACACCTTC.